The rows below give T cell receptor beta chains drawn from one sample of a study of identifying expanded T cells in peripheral blood. The data were produced by immunoSEQ multiplex PCR, yet TCRdb's version contains in-frame clones alone and is incomplete. The sample includes about 86,000 clones, approximately 85% of them seen just once. Sequenced input: blood. Receptors originate from a person aged 18-69 years in good health. CDR3s include the opening cysteine and the closing phenylalanine or tryptophan. D genes are given only for firm matches. Some rows mark clone size as missing; the rest say once, few, many or name a class of expanded clone.

J gene: TRBJ1-3; V gene: TRBV18; CDR3 length: 13; clone size: once; D gene: .; CDR3 protein: CASSPGSGNTIYF; CDR3 DNA: TGTGCCAGCTCACCAGGTTCCGGAAACACCATATATTTT
J gene: TRBJ2-1; V gene: TRBV5-1; CDR3 length: 15; clone size: once; D gene: .; CDR3 protein: CASSLTLGGNNEQFF; CDR3 DNA: TGCGCCAGCAGCCTCACACTAGGAGGGAACAATGAGCAGTTCTTC
J gene: TRBJ1-1; V gene: TRBV6-5; CDR3 length: 14; clone size: .; D gene: .; CDR3 protein: CASRLDSRNTEAFF; CDR3 DNA: TGTGCCAGCAGGCTCGACAGTCGGAACACTGAAGCTTTCTTT
J gene: TRBJ1-1; V gene: TRBV6-5; CDR3 length: 13; clone size: few; D gene: .; CDR3 protein: CASSRDIQGLAFF; CDR3 DNA: TGTGCCAGCAGCCGAGATATACAGGGACTGGCTTTCTTT
J gene: TRBJ1-6; V gene: TRBV7-9; CDR3 length: 14; clone size: few; D gene: .; CDR3 protein: CASSLVQGHSPLHF; CDR3 DNA: TGTGCCAGCAGCTTAGTCCAGGGTCATTCACCCCTCCACTTT
J gene: TRBJ2-7; V gene: TRBV5-1; CDR3 length: 14; clone size: .; D gene: .; CDR3 protein: CASSLEDPTYEQYF; CDR3 DNA: TGCGCCAGCAGCTTGGAGGACCCTACCTACGAGCAGTACTTC
J gene: TRBJ1-1; V gene: TRBV5-5; CDR3 length: 15; clone size: .; D gene: .; CDR3 protein: CASSLWARGNTEAFF; CDR3 DNA: TGTGCCAGCAGCTTGTGGGCTCGGGGGAACACTGAAGCTTTCTTT
J gene: TRBJ1-1; V gene: TRBV10-3; CDR3 length: 15; clone size: .; D gene: .; CDR3 protein: CAISELWGPNTEAFF; CDR3 DNA: TGTGCCATCAGTGAGTTGTGGGGCCCGAACACTGAAGCTTTCTTT
J gene: TRBJ2-5; V gene: TRBV9; CDR3 length: 12; clone size: .; D gene: .; CDR3 protein: CASSDSQETQYF; CDR3 DNA: TGTGCCAGCAGCGACAGCCAAGAGACCCAGTACTTC
J gene: TRBJ1-2; V gene: TRBV25-1; CDR3 length: 11; clone size: few; D gene: .; CDR3 protein: CASSGPAGYTF; CDR3 DNA: TGTGCCAGCAGTGGTCCGGCTGGCTACACCTTC
J gene: TRBJ1-1; V gene: TRBV30; CDR3 length: 13; clone size: few; D gene: .; CDR3 protein: CAWRDQGNTEAFF; CDR3 DNA: TGTGCCTGGAGAGACCAGGGTAACACTGAAGCTTTCTTT
J gene: TRBJ1-2; V gene: TRBV30; CDR3 length: 11; clone size: .; D gene: .; CDR3 protein: CARGGANGYTF; CDR3 DNA: TGTGCCCGAGGAGGCGCGAATGGCTACACCTTC
J gene: TRBJ1-3; V gene: TRBV7-2; CDR3 length: 15; clone size: .; D gene: .; CDR3 protein: CASSLLGAGWDTIYF; CDR3 DNA: TGTGCCAGCAGCTTGCTGGGCGCGGGGTGGGACACCATATATTTT
J gene: TRBJ2-2; V gene: TRBV18; CDR3 length: 16; clone size: .; D gene: .; CDR3 protein: CASSPPAGINTGELFF; CDR3 DNA: TGTGCCAGCTCACCACCTGCCGGAATAAACACCGGGGAGCTGTTTTTT
J gene: TRBJ1-1; V gene: TRBV9; CDR3 length: 15; clone size: .; D gene: .; CDR3 protein: CASSVSGSRNTEAFF; CDR3 DNA: TGTGCCAGCAGCGTCAGTGGTTCGAGGAACACTGAAGCTTTCTTT
J gene: TRBJ1-1; V gene: TRBV11-2; CDR3 length: 15; clone size: .; D gene: .; CDR3 protein: CASSLMLGLWLEAFF; CDR3 DNA: TGTGCCAGCAGCTTAATGCTCGGTTTATGGCTTGAAGCTTTCTTT
J gene: TRBJ2-7; V gene: TRBV6-1; CDR3 length: 18; clone size: .; D gene: .; CDR3 protein: CASSEVVYLGSSSYEQYF; CDR3 DNA: TGTGCCAGCAGTGAAGTTGTCTACCTCGGATCTAGCTCCTACGAGCAGTACTTC
J gene: TRBJ1-2; V gene: TRBV9; CDR3 length: 15; clone size: .; D gene: TRBD1; CDR3 protein: CASSLGTGGDYGYTF; CDR3 DNA: TGTGCCAGCAGCCTTGGGACAGGGGGGGATTATGGCTACACCTTC
J gene: TRBJ1-2; V gene: TRBV6-1; CDR3 length: 13; clone size: once; D gene: .; CDR3 protein: CASSPKGKYGYTF; CDR3 DNA: TGTGCCAGCAGTCCTAAAGGGAAGTATGGCTACACCTTC
J gene: TRBJ2-7; V gene: TRBV6-6; CDR3 length: 11; clone size: .; D gene: .; CDR3 protein: CASRGAAEQYF; CDR3 DNA: TGTGCCAGCAGGGGGGCCGCCGAGCAGTACTTC
J gene: TRBJ2-7; V gene: TRBV6-6; CDR3 length: 13; clone size: .; D gene: TRBD1; CDR3 protein: CASSYGTGGEQYF; CDR3 DNA: TGTGCCAGCAGTTACGGGACAGGGGGCGAGCAGTACTTC
J gene: TRBJ1-2; V gene: TRBV5-1; CDR3 length: 15; clone size: few; D gene: .; CDR3 protein: CASSLLSTDFYGYTF; CDR3 DNA: TGCGCCAGCAGCTTGTTGTCTACAGATTTCTATGGCTACACCTTC